A selection of T cell receptor beta chains follows, all from one sample in a study of molecular identifiers for immune sequencing clone quantification. TCRdb reanalysed the PCR reads using MiXCR and keeps one entry per CDR3 protein. The data contain 20,000 to 30,000 distinct CDR3 sequences, 15% to 20% of them singletons. The specimen was naive CD8+ T cells from blood, with Jurkat cell RNA spiked in. The receptors derive from a human donor in good health. Some libraries in this study had Jurkat cell RNA spiked in. CDR3s include the opening cysteine and the closing phenylalanine or tryptophan. Fields, in order: CDR3 protein, J gene, V gene, clone size. Rows may omit the clone size; those that give it use once, few, many or a size class.

CDR3aa: CASSQDLTVTEAFF
j_gene: TRBJ1-1
v_gene: TRBV4-1
abundance: many

CDR3aa: CSVADQETQYF
j_gene: TRBJ2-5
v_gene: TRBV29-1
abundance: NA

CDR3aa: CASSHLTGGIVETQYF
j_gene: TRBJ2-5
v_gene: TRBV23-1
abundance: many

CDR3aa: CASSVVGAGGTDTQYF
j_gene: TRBJ2-3
v_gene: TRBV9
abundance: few

CDR3aa: CASSTPAGTFHSRANVLTF
j_gene: TRBJ2-6
v_gene: TRBV28
abundance: many

CDR3aa: CASSQEAAGGLETQYF
j_gene: TRBJ2-5
v_gene: TRBV4-3
abundance: many

CDR3aa: CAWSSADSRRVETQYF
j_gene: TRBJ2-5
v_gene: TRBV30
abundance: NA

CDR3aa: CASKEDSSYNEQFF
j_gene: TRBJ2-1
v_gene: TRBV5-1
abundance: many

CDR3aa: CASGSTSEYQETQYF
j_gene: TRBJ2-5
v_gene: TRBV12-5
abundance: many

CDR3aa: CASSLDGGVDNQPQHF
j_gene: TRBJ1-5
v_gene: TRBV7-9
abundance: NA

CDR3aa: CASSQDRQGDSNQSRHF
j_gene: TRBJ1-5
v_gene: TRBV4-3
abundance: NA

CDR3aa: CASSSLAWPYGYTF
j_gene: TRBJ1-2
v_gene: TRBV7-9
abundance: many

CDR3aa: CASSSASTDTQYF
j_gene: TRBJ2-3
v_gene: TRBV6-2/TRBV6-3
abundance: NA

CDR3aa: CASSPLRGVGDTQYF
j_gene: TRBJ2-3
v_gene: TRBV7-9
abundance: NA

CDR3aa: CASSPLAGDLDTQYF
j_gene: TRBJ2-3
v_gene: TRBV28
abundance: many

CDR3aa: CASILGDTSTDTQYF
j_gene: TRBJ2-3
v_gene: TRBV28
abundance: many